This T cell receptor beta chain was recovered during a study of T cell changes during pregnancy in multiple sclerosis. This CDR3 is built from 15 residues. CDR1 is MNHEY and CDR2 is SVGAGI in the germline V gene. Trimming cost V 0 bases and J 8 bases; bases outside gene matches: 8. Clones were sequenced by immunoSEQ multiplex PCR, and TCRdb holds only the in-frame ones, with some missing. The table has 65,000 to 90,000 clones, around 92% seen once; the top ten hold about 2.2%. The receptor's source is a female donor with multiple sclerosis, enrolled in a pregnancy study. The specimen comprised peripheral blood, sampled before pregnancy. This chain joins TRBV6-5 and TRBJ1-2; TRBD1 agrees at 8 bases. For the CDR3, the DNA is TGTGCCAGCAGTTACTCGGCAGGGGGCGCGTCAGGCTACACCTTC. Amino acids: CASSYSAGGASGYTF.